A selection of T cell receptor beta chains follows, all from one sample in a study of beta chain features in type 1 diabetes. The assay was immunoSEQ multiplex PCR, and TCRdb's table has in-frame clones only and misses some. The sample holds hundreds of thousands of clones, roughly 13% seen once. Input material: naive CD4+ T cells from blood. These receptors were obtained from a man aged 18 to 30 with type 1 diabetes. CDR3s include the opening cysteine and the closing phenylalanine or tryptophan. Fields, in order: J gene, D gene, clone size, V gene, CDR3 DNA, CDR3 protein. D genes are given only for firm matches. Size values are once, few and many counts, or a class for expanded clones, and some rows have none.

j_call: TRBJ2-1
d_call: -
clone_size: -
v_call: TRBV9
cdr3_nt: TGTGCCAGCAGCGTCGAAGGCCATCAGCAGTTCTTC
cdr3_aa: CASSVEGHQQFF

j_call: TRBJ2-2
d_call: TRBD2
clone_size: few
v_call: TRBV19
cdr3_nt: TGTGCCAGTAGCCCCTTTCTAGCGGGAGGACCAACCGGGGAGCTGTTTTTT
cdr3_aa: CASSPFLAGGPTGELFF

j_call: TRBJ1-1
d_call: -
clone_size: -
v_call: TRBV4-2
cdr3_nt: TGTGCCAGCAGCCAACTCCAGACGGCGAACACTGAAGCTTTCTTT
cdr3_aa: CASSQLQTANTEAFF

j_call: TRBJ2-1
d_call: TRBD2
clone_size: few
v_call: TRBV9
cdr3_nt: TGTGCCAGCAGCGAGGGGACTAACAACAATGAGCAGTTCTTC
cdr3_aa: CASSEGTNNNEQFF

j_call: TRBJ2-1
d_call: TRBD1
clone_size: -
v_call: TRBV19
cdr3_nt: TGTGCCAGTAGTAGGACAGGGGAAAGCTCCTACAATGAGCAGTTCTTC
cdr3_aa: CASSRTGESSYNEQFF

j_call: TRBJ2-1
d_call: TRBD1
clone_size: -
v_call: TRBV6-1
cdr3_nt: TGTGCCAGCAGTGGTTCGGGACAGGGTTTTTTCAGGCCCTACAATGAGCAGTTCTTC
cdr3_aa: CASSGSGQGFFRPYNEQFF

j_call: TRBJ2-3
d_call: TRBD2
clone_size: few
v_call: TRBV7-9
cdr3_nt: TGTGCCAGCAGCGCGGGGGCAGATACGCAGTATTTT
cdr3_aa: CASSAGADTQYF

j_call: TRBJ1-3
d_call: TRBD1
clone_size: -
v_call: TRBV5-1
cdr3_nt: TGCGCCAGCAGGACCGGGACAGGGGACGGAAACACCATATATTTT
cdr3_aa: CASRTGTGDGNTIYF

j_call: TRBJ2-3
d_call: TRBD2
clone_size: -
v_call: TRBV4-3
cdr3_nt: TGCGCCAGCAGCCAAGAGGGAGGGAGCGGGGGATATACGCAGTATTTT
cdr3_aa: CASSQEGGSGGYTQYF

j_call: TRBJ2-5
d_call: TRBD1
clone_size: few
v_call: TRBV5-1
cdr3_nt: TGCGCCAGCAGCTTGGGACAGGGGGAGACCCAGTACTTC
cdr3_aa: CASSLGQGETQYF

j_call: TRBJ2-7
d_call: -
clone_size: few
v_call: TRBV4-1
cdr3_nt: TGCGCCAGCAGCCAAGAAACAGACTTCGACTCCTACGAGCAGTACTTC
cdr3_aa: CASSQETDFDSYEQYF

j_call: TRBJ2-5
d_call: TRBD1
clone_size: -
v_call: TRBV5-1
cdr3_nt: TGCGCCAGCAGCAGGGGACAGGGCAGGTGGCAAGAGACCCAGTACTTC
cdr3_aa: CASSRGQGRWQETQYF

j_call: TRBJ2-1
d_call: TRBD2
clone_size: -
v_call: TRBV2
cdr3_nt: TGTGCCAGCATTAGGACTAGCATAAAGTCCTACAATGAGCAGTTCTTC
cdr3_aa: CASIRTSIKSYNEQFF

j_call: TRBJ2-7
d_call: TRBD2
clone_size: few
v_call: TRBV9
cdr3_nt: TGTGCCAGCAGCGTAGAGGGACTAGCGGGAGGGGGCGAGCAGTACTTC
cdr3_aa: CASSVEGLAGGGEQYF

j_call: TRBJ2-1
d_call: TRBD1
clone_size: few
v_call: TRBV28
cdr3_nt: TGTGCCAGCAGCAATGGACAGGACCACTACAATGAGCAGTTCTTC
cdr3_aa: CASSNGQDHYNEQFF

j_call: TRBJ2-3
d_call: TRBD2
clone_size: few
v_call: TRBV6-5
cdr3_nt: TGTGCCAGCAGTTTACGGGGGGGGTTTGGGTCGGATACGCAGTATTTT
cdr3_aa: CASSLRGGFGSDTQYF

j_call: TRBJ1-1
d_call: -
clone_size: -
v_call: TRBV7-2
cdr3_nt: TGTGCCAGCAGCTTAGCCCAGGTGAACACTGAAGCTTTCTTT
cdr3_aa: CASSLAQVNTEAFF

j_call: TRBJ1-5
d_call: -
clone_size: few
v_call: TRBV27
cdr3_nt: TGTGCCAGCAGTTTATCGGCCAGGGCGAATCAGCCCCAGCATTTT
cdr3_aa: CASSLSARANQPQHF

j_call: TRBJ1-1
d_call: -
clone_size: few
v_call: TRBV6-1
cdr3_nt: TGTGCCAGCAGTGAAAATAGCGGGTCTTGGACTGAAGCTTTCTTT
cdr3_aa: CASSENSGSWTEAFF

j_call: TRBJ2-5
d_call: TRBD2
clone_size: few
v_call: TRBV19
cdr3_nt: TGTGCCAGTAAGGGACTAGCGGGGAACCAAGAGACCCAGTACTTC
cdr3_aa: CASKGLAGNQETQYF

j_call: TRBJ2-1
d_call: TRBD1
clone_size: -
v_call: TRBV7-8
cdr3_nt: TGTGCCAGCAGCTGGGACAGGGGTCGCCTCTCCCTCGGCAATGAGCAGTTCTTC
cdr3_aa: CASSWDRGRLSLGNEQFF

j_call: TRBJ2-2
d_call: TRBD1
clone_size: few
v_call: TRBV5-6
cdr3_nt: TGTGCCAGCAGCTTGTGGACAGGGACCGGGGAGCTGTTTTTT
cdr3_aa: CASSLWTGTGELFF

j_call: TRBJ2-5
d_call: -
clone_size: -
v_call: TRBV15
cdr3_nt: TGTGCCACCAGCAGACAGGGTGAGGGAGAGACCCAGTACTTC
cdr3_aa: CATSRQGEGETQYF

j_call: TRBJ2-1
d_call: TRBD2
clone_size: -
v_call: TRBV19
cdr3_nt: TGTGCCAGTAGTATAGCAACTAGCGGGATCCTCCGGCCCACCTACAATGAGCAGTTCTTC
cdr3_aa: CASSIATSGILRPTYNEQFF

j_call: TRBJ2-5
d_call: TRBD2
clone_size: -
v_call: TRBV7-9
cdr3_nt: TGTGCCAGCACCCTCCTCGGGGGGCAAGAGACCCAGTACTTC
cdr3_aa: CASTLLGGQETQYF

j_call: TRBJ2-3
d_call: TRBD1
clone_size: -
v_call: TRBV9
cdr3_nt: TGTGCCAGCAGCGTAGCAGGGGGAGTCTATACAGATACGCAGTATTTT
cdr3_aa: CASSVAGGVYTDTQYF

j_call: TRBJ1-2
d_call: -
clone_size: -
v_call: TRBV27
cdr3_nt: TGTGCCAGCAGTTCGGGTACCGGTGGCTACACCTTC
cdr3_aa: CASSSGTGGYTF

j_call: TRBJ2-7
d_call: TRBD2
clone_size: -
v_call: TRBV7-2
cdr3_nt: TGTGCCAGCAGCTGGGGACTAGCGGGGTCCTACGAGCAGTACTTC
cdr3_aa: CASSWGLAGSYEQYF

j_call: TRBJ2-7
d_call: TRBD1
clone_size: few
v_call: TRBV9
cdr3_nt: TGTGCCAGCAGGTACGGGACAGGAGAGACCTACGAGCAGTACTTC
cdr3_aa: CASRYGTGETYEQYF

j_call: TRBJ2-5
d_call: -
clone_size: -
v_call: TRBV29-1
cdr3_nt: TGCAGCACAGGGTTAGGGGGGACCCAGTACTTC
cdr3_aa: CSTGLGGTQYF

j_call: TRBJ1-5
d_call: TRBD1
clone_size: few
v_call: TRBV10-3
cdr3_nt: TGTGCCATCAGTGCAGGGGGGTACCAGCCCCAGCATTTT
cdr3_aa: CAISAGGYQPQHF

j_call: TRBJ2-1
d_call: -
clone_size: -
v_call: TRBV7-9
cdr3_nt: TGTGCCAGCAGCACGGAAAATGAGCAGTTCTTC
cdr3_aa: CASSTENEQFF

j_call: TRBJ1-2
d_call: -
clone_size: -
v_call: TRBV30
cdr3_nt: TGTGCCGGAGGGAACGGCTATGGCTACACCTTC
cdr3_aa: CAGGNGYGYTF

j_call: TRBJ2-5
d_call: -
clone_size: few
v_call: TRBV5-1
cdr3_nt: TGCGCCAGCAGCTTGGGTACTAGCTCTATTCAAGAGACCCAGTACTTC
cdr3_aa: CASSLGTSSIQETQYF

j_call: TRBJ2-5
d_call: TRBD2
clone_size: -
v_call: TRBV30
cdr3_nt: TGTGCCTGGAGTATACGGATGGGACTAGCGGGGACCACCCAGTACTTC
cdr3_aa: CAWSIRMGLAGTTQYF

j_call: TRBJ2-2
d_call: -
clone_size: -
v_call: TRBV28
cdr3_nt: TGTGCCAGCAGCAGCCGGGGCGGGGGCGACGGCGGGGAGCTGTTTTTT
cdr3_aa: CASSSRGGGDGGELFF

j_call: TRBJ2-1
d_call: -
clone_size: few
v_call: TRBV7-6
cdr3_nt: TGTGCCAGCAGCTTCCAGGGCCAGAGAGTATATGAGCAGTTCTTC
cdr3_aa: CASSFQGQRVYEQFF

j_call: TRBJ2-1
d_call: TRBD2
clone_size: few
v_call: TRBV6-5
cdr3_nt: TGTGCCAGTAGGGGACTAGAATTCAGCAATGAGCAGTTCTTC
cdr3_aa: CASRGLEFSNEQFF

j_call: TRBJ2-1
d_call: -
clone_size: few
v_call: TRBV9
cdr3_nt: TGTGCCAGCAGCTCTCGCGGGGGCAGCTACAATGAGCAGTTCTTC
cdr3_aa: CASSSRGGSYNEQFF

j_call: TRBJ2-3
d_call: -
clone_size: -
v_call: TRBV6-5
cdr3_nt: TGTGCCAGCAGTTACTCGACTAGAGCAGATACGCAGTATTTT
cdr3_aa: CASSYSTRADTQYF

j_call: TRBJ2-3
d_call: TRBD2
clone_size: -
v_call: TRBV7-3
cdr3_nt: TGTGCCAGCAGCTCTGGACTAGTGGGTCCAGATACGCAGTATTTT
cdr3_aa: CASSSGLVGPDTQYF

j_call: TRBJ2-5
d_call: -
clone_size: -
v_call: TRBV11-2
cdr3_nt: TGTGCCAGCAGCTTAGTTCGTTTCCCAGAGACCCAGTACTTC
cdr3_aa: CASSLVRFPETQYF

j_call: TRBJ1-2
d_call: -
clone_size: -
v_call: TRBV30
cdr3_nt: TGTGCCTGTAACCTTGGAGGCTATGGCTACACCTTC
cdr3_aa: CACNLGGYGYTF

j_call: TRBJ2-3
d_call: TRBD2
clone_size: -
v_call: TRBV7-9
cdr3_nt: TGTGCCAGCAGCTTGCAGGGACTAGCGGGGGCAGATACGCAGTATTTT
cdr3_aa: CASSLQGLAGADTQYF

j_call: TRBJ1-1
d_call: -
clone_size: few
v_call: TRBV14
cdr3_nt: TGTGCCAGCAGTCGATGGAGGACTGAAGCTTTCTTT
cdr3_aa: CASSRWRTEAFF

j_call: TRBJ1-2
d_call: -
clone_size: few
v_call: TRBV4-3
cdr3_nt: TGCGCCAGCAGCCAAGATATCGGCGGTAACTATGGCTACACCTTC
cdr3_aa: CASSQDIGGNYGYTF

j_call: TRBJ2-7
d_call: TRBD2
clone_size: few
v_call: TRBV2
cdr3_nt: TGTGCCAGCAGTGATAGGCTAGCGGGAGTCCACCCTTACGAGCAGTACTTC
cdr3_aa: CASSDRLAGVHPYEQYF

j_call: TRBJ2-3
d_call: -
clone_size: few
v_call: TRBV11-3
cdr3_nt: TGTGCCAGCAGCCATCACACAGATACGCAGTATTTT
cdr3_aa: CASSHHTDTQYF

j_call: TRBJ2-7
d_call: TRBD1
clone_size: -
v_call: TRBV7-9
cdr3_nt: TGTGCCAGCAGCCCGCCCGGGACAGGGGGCTATAAGCAGTACTTC
cdr3_aa: CASSPPGTGGYKQYF

j_call: TRBJ2-7
d_call: TRBD2
clone_size: -
v_call: TRBV2
cdr3_nt: TGTGCCAGTTTACTAGCGGGAGGCCTTGGGGTCTCCTACGAGCAGTACTTC
cdr3_aa: CASLLAGGLGVSYEQYF

j_call: TRBJ2-1
d_call: -
clone_size: -
v_call: TRBV25-1
cdr3_nt: TGTGCCAGCAGTGAGAGGGAGACTAACAACAATGAGCAGTTCTTC
cdr3_aa: CASSERETNNNEQFF

j_call: TRBJ1-2
d_call: -
clone_size: -
v_call: TRBV7-9
cdr3_nt: TGTGCCAGCAGCACTACCGGGTCCCTTTATGGCTACACCTTC
cdr3_aa: CASSTTGSLYGYTF

j_call: TRBJ1-5
d_call: -
clone_size: -
v_call: TRBV5-1
cdr3_nt: TGCGCCAGCAGCTTGGACGGTCAGGGGAATCAGCCCCAGCATTTT
cdr3_aa: CASSLDGQGNQPQHF

j_call: TRBJ1-3
d_call: TRBD1
clone_size: few
v_call: TRBV6-5
cdr3_nt: TGTGCCAGCACTCAGGGGGCTGGAAACACCATATATTTT
cdr3_aa: CASTQGAGNTIYF

j_call: TRBJ2-2
d_call: -
clone_size: once
v_call: TRBV9
cdr3_nt: TGTGCCAGCAGCGTAGTGGGCGGGGAGCTGTTTTTT
cdr3_aa: CASSVVGGELFF